This TCR beta chain is from a study of T cells in tumors after PD-1 blockade (dated by TCRdb to between 2017 and 2020). Regarding the study in general: Patients with prior checkpoint blockade, systemic immunosuppressant use, or recent radiotherapy or other anti-cancer therapy within 4 weeks were excluded. To compare blood and tumor clonotypes, bulk TCR sequencing was performed on 9 to 10 peripheral blood samples from roughly five patients. Patients were treated with either pembrolizumab 200 mg every 3 weeks or cemiplimab 350 mg every 2 weeks. An average of around 100,000 TCR templates (range roughly 23,000-270,000) and 35,000 to 40,000 unique clonotypes was obtained for peripheral blood samples. Paired single-cell RNA and TCR sequencing was done in the study on site-matched tumors from patients with BCC or SCC, both before and after anti-PD-1 therapy. Some patients also continued taking vismodegib 150 mg daily during anti-PD-1 treatment. RECIST version 1.1 was used to assess clinical response.

Genomic DNA extracted from tumor biopsies or peripheral blood was used for bulk TCRbeta sequencing, with input ranging from 616 ng to 6,004 ng. Every patient was a poor candidate for surgical resection and had histologically proven advanced or metastatic basal or squamous cell carcinoma. Of the ten to twelve patients in the basal cell carcinoma cohort, several underwent bulk tumor TCR sequencing. Results the study describes overall, beyond this receptor: The source of novel T cell clones was not identified and could include lymphoid organs or rare unexpanded clones within the tumor or its periphery. About 40% of TCR clonotypes from the tumor were detected in blood, and certain novel exhausted tumor clones were present in blood collected before treatment, which suggests recruitment from the periphery.

There are a few counts of this clone. The clone's antigen remains unknown. No per-base quality is available; no much larger clone lies one base away. The immunoSEQ platform was used for deep TCRbeta sequencing. The source study handled its data this way. Only productive rearrangements were exported from the immunoSEQ Analyzer for further analysis. T cell phenotypes were assigned to bulk TCRbeta clonotypes by matching the clonotypes to single-cell RNA+TCR-seq clones with the same TCRbeta sequence. Clone enrichment in tumor was computed as tumor frequency divided by PBMC frequency from bulk TCR sequencing. TCRs were sorted with GLIPH into specificity groups, meaning clusters of distinct TCRs that share CDR3 motifs and likely recognize common antigens. The table was pulled from immuneACCESS by TCRdb, which kept in-frame rearrangements only. Such tables lose some clones; where checked, under half of the loss comes from unresolved V genes, and the rest has no known cause. The V and J calls and clone size are taken from that table; D and trimming were inferred from the DNA. The sample records tens of thousands of clones, roughly three quarters of which are singletons. The top ten constitute roughly 9.4% of the sample.

This sequence was found in a human donor with advanced basal cell or squamous cell carcinoma (not recorded which). The sample consisted of PBMCs, taken before anti-PD-1 therapy.

The encoded CDR3 is CASRPRGRAGETQYF. The bases are TGTGCCAGTAGACCGCGAGGGAGGGCCGGTGAGACCCAGTACTTC. The sequence joins TRBV19 to TRBJ2-5; 7 bases in the middle match TRBD2. The CDR3, from cysteine to phenylalanine, totals 15 residues. Just CDR3 DNA is preserved here, 45 bases in frame from base 1. Here V drops 6 bases and J drops 5 bases, and the junction holds 12 bases not matched to any gene. Reading the germline V gene (reference sequence) gives CDR1 LNHDA and CDR2 SQIVND.